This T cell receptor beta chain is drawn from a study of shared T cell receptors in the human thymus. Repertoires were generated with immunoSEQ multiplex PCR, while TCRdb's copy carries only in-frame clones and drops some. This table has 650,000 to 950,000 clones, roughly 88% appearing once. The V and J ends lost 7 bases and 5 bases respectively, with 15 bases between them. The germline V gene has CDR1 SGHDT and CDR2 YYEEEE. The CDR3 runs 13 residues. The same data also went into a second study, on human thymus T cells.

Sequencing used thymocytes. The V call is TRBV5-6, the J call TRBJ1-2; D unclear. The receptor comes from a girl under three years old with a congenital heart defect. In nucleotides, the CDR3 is TGTGCCAGCCTCGGGAGGGAGGAATATGGCTACACCTTC. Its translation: CASLGREEYGYTF.